The 14 T cell receptor beta chains presented below share a single source sample, sequenced in a study of blood T cells in healthy people across ages. Sample-barcoded 5' priming and a J-beta primer mix drove a second PCR of roughly 7 to 11 cycles. TCRdb independently ran MiXCR on the 5' RACE reads; one entry per CDR3 protein. The table has more than 450,000 distinct CDR3 sequences, about a quarter seen once; the top ten hold 3.6%. Another study also made use of these data, one on T cells of mothers and their children.

The source material was blood. The source of these receptors is a boy aged 2 to 10 in good health.

The V call is TRBV9, the J call TRBJ2-3; 11 bases align to TRBD2. Trimming took 4 bases from V and 2 from J; bases not matched to a gene: 3. The length of the CDR3 is 15 residues. The V gene's germline CDR1 is SGDLS and CDR2 YYNGEE. CDR3 sequence: CASSFSGGDTDTQYF. Written as DNA, the CDR3 is TGTGCCAGCAGCTTTAGCGGGGGGGACACAGATACGCAGTATTTT.

The rearrangement links TRBV5-1 to TRBJ1-6; D remains unclear. CDR1 SGHRS and CDR2 YFSETQ come from the germline V gene. Between the trimmed V and J ends, which lost 0 bases and 9 bases, there was a span of 10 bases. There are 14 residues in the CDR3. CDR3 in amino acids: CASSLESGSSPLHF. The CDR3 DNA sequence: TGCGCCAGCAGCTTGGAGTCAGGTAGTTCACCCCTCCACTTT. The entire variable domain, with the rest obtained from reference TRBV5-1 and TRBJ1-6, is as follows: KAGVTQTPRYLIKTRGQQVTLSCSPISGHRSVSWYQQTPGQGLQFLFEYFSETQRNKGNFPGRFSGRQFSNSRSEMNVSTLELGDSALYLCASSLESGSSPLHFGNGTRLTVT.

This clonotype has only a few counts. This sequence joins TRBV2 and TRBJ2-7, with a tentative D call TRBD1 (6 bases). Trimming took 6 bases from V and 3 from J, leaving 12 bases between them. There are 13 residues in the CDR3. Germline V CDR1 and CDR2: SNHLY, FYNNEI. For the CDR3, the DNA is TGTGCCAGCAGAGATACAGGGATCTACGAGCAGTACTTC. This codes for CASRDTGIYEQYF. The whole variable domain, filled in from reference TRBV2 and TRBJ2-7, reads EPEVTQTPSHQVTQMGQEVILRCVPISNHLYFYWYRQILGQKVEFLVSFYNNEISEKSEIFDDQFSVERPDGSNFTLKIRSTKLEDSAMYFCASRDTGIYEQYFGPGTRLTVT.

This clonotype has more than one count but fewer than ten. The chain joins TRBV10-3 to TRBJ2-1; possible D gene TRBD2, 6 bases. The germline CDR1 and CDR2 sequences are ENHRY and SYGVKD. The ends were cut back, 3 bases at V and 7 bases at J, with 16 bases in the middle. This CDR3 has 15 residues. The CDR3, as DNA: TGTGCCATCAGTGACTCAGTAGCGGATAGGAATGAGCAGTTCTTC. It encodes CAISDSVADRNEQFF.

The rearrangement links TRBV27 to TRBJ1-6; D may be TRBD1 (5 bases). The CDR3 covers 16 residues. The germline V and J ends were trimmed by 8 bases and 2 bases, with 16 bases remaining between them. CDR1 and CDR2 from the germline V gene are MNHEY and SMNVEV (reference sequence). CDR3 sequence (DNA): TGTGCCAGCGCGGTCGGGGCCGAGCCCTATAATTCACCCCTCCACTTT. Translated, it gives CASAVGAEPYNSPLHF.

The chain is built from TRBV5-1 and TRBJ2-3, with D tentatively TRBD2 (6 bases). CDR1 and CDR2 (germline): SGHRS, YFSETQ. With 3 bases removed from V and 2 bases from J, the gap between germline ends came to 13 bases. The CDR3 sequence is 15 residues long. CDR3 sequence: CASSWTGVYTDTQYF. The CDR3 DNA reads TGCGCCAGCAGCTGGACGGGGGTCTACACAGATACGCAGTATTTT.

This clonotype was seen more than once but under ten times. J is TRBJ2-1 and V is TRBV20-1; the match to TRBD2 covers 8 bases. The J call may be faulty, since TRBJ2-5 better matches the DNA end. CDR3 length: 14 residues. In germline, CDR1 is DFQATT, CDR2 SNEGSKA (reference sequence). CDR3 region: CSAITSGLAKTQYF. The CDR3 DNA sequence: TGCAGTGCCATTACTAGCGGCCTGGCAAAGACCCAGTACTTC.

This clonotype came up a few times. This sequence joins TRBV3-1 and TRBJ2-1; the D gene is possibly TRBD2 (5 bases). CDR1 is LGHDT, CDR2 YNNKEL, per germline (reference sequence). V shed 3 bases and J shed 8 bases, with 17 bases lying between them. The CDR3 extends over 15 amino acids. For the CDR3, the DNA is TGTGCCAGCAGCCACCCCCGGGAACTTGGGGATGAGCAGTTCTTC. Translation gives CASSHPRELGDEQFF.

The chain uses TRBV6-5 and TRBJ2-5; TRBD2 matches 7 bases. J gave up 2 bases and V 2 bases, and 5 bases lay outside the gene matches. The CDR3 is 15 amino acids. Germline-derived CDR1 and CDR2 are MNHEY and SVGAGI. The CDR3: CASSYGRGDQETQYF. In DNA, the CDR3 is TGTGCCAGCAGTTACGGCCGGGGGGATCAAGAGACCCAGTACTTC.

The rearrangement joins TRBV20-1 to TRBJ2-3; a weak D match, TRBD2 (6 bases). V was trimmed by 6 bases and J by 5 bases, leaving 18 bases between them. The CDR3 is made up of 14 amino acids. CDR1 DFQATT and CDR2 SNEGSKA come from the germline V gene (reference sequence). CDR3 sequence reads: CSAPRVGRQDTQYF. The CDR3 DNA follows: TGCAGTGCCCCGAGGGTCGGGAGACAAGATACGCAGTATTTT.

This clonotype showed up just a few times. The V and J genes are TRBV12-3 or TRBV12-4 and TRBJ2-4; no clear D gene. The CDR3 consists of 11 residues. The V and J ends lost 3 bases and 9 bases respectively, with 6 bases between them. In DNA, the CDR3 is TGTGCCAGCAGTTTGAATGGCATTCAGTACTTC. It translates to CASSLNGIQYF.

This clonotype has at least ten counts. The chain recombines TRBV4-3 with TRBJ1-4; 8 nucleotides agree with TRBD1. CDR1 and CDR2 (germline): LGHNA, YSLEER. This CDR3 comprises 16 residues. V lost 0 bases and J lost 8; bases outside the gene matches: 8. The CDR3 nucleotides are TGCGCCAGCAGCCAAGATTGGACAGGGAGTGCGGAAAAACTGTTTTTT. Translated: CASSQDWTGSAEKLFF.

The chain couples TRBV18 to TRBJ2-7; TRBD1 might be the D (6 bases). V dropped 6 bases and J dropped 7 bases, with 13 bases sitting between them. The CDR3 spans 12 residues. Per the germline V gene, CDR1 is KGHSH and CDR2 is LQKENI. CDR3 bases: TGTGCCAGCTCTCCGTCCGGACAGGAGCAGTACTTC. Its translation: CASSPSGQEQYF.

This clonotype has more than one count but fewer than ten. The rearrangement links TRBV20-1 to TRBJ2-5; D not certain. Trimming left V 5 bases short and J 5 bases short, with 9 bases between. Germline CDR1 is DFQATT and CDR2 is SNEGSKA (reference sequence). The CDR3 loop spans 11 amino acids. The CDR3 reads CSAGPGETQYF. The DNA of the CDR3 is TGCAGTGCTGGACCTGGCGAGACCCAGTACTTC.